This record concerns one T cell receptor (beta chain) sequence. This sample stems from a study of shared T cell receptors in the human thymus. This CDR3 contains 19 residues. CDR1 SEHNR and CDR2 FQNEAQ come from the germline V gene (reference sequence). With 5 bases clipped from V and 3 bases from J, the junction kept 22 bases outside the gene matches. Assay: immunoSEQ multiplex PCR; the TCRdb copy retains only in-frame clones and omits some. The sample has approximately 490,000 clones, around 78% seen once. The same data also went into a second study, on human thymus T cells. As that study records: Immunologically healthy infants in Finland undergoing congenital heart defect surgery were the donors. Corrective cardiac surgery supplied the resected thymus tissue. A high degree of thymic repertoire overlap among unrelated individuals was reported in related research.

The chain joins TRBV7-9 to TRBJ2-7, with 7 bases aligning to TRBD2. Source material: thymocytes. The receptor was derived from a boy in the first two years of life with a congenital heart defect. The CDR3 loop reads CASSGPAERGAVTFYEQYF. The CDR3 DNA reads TGTGCCAGCAGCGGCCCGGCGGAGCGGGGAGCGGTAACCTTCTACGAGCAGTACTTC.